The clone carrying this TCR beta chain was observed a handful of times. TCRdb reprocessed the 5' RACE reads via MiXCR and lists one record per CDR3 protein. The table includes over 90,000 distinct CDR3 sequences, approximately 8.9% detected once. This record belongs to a study of spatial heterogeneity in lung cancer. Study-wide background: Beta-chain sequences consistently outnumbered alpha-chain sequences in detection.

Time point noted: sample taken at primary tumor resection. Whole RNA, isolated from tumor, nontumor lung or frozen PBMC, was sequenced without prior sorting. Trimming at V came to 6 bases and at J to 0 bases, leaving 4 bases not matched to a gene. CDR3 length equals 16 residues. The V gene's germline CDR1 is MNHNY and CDR2 SVGAGI (reference sequence). The clonotype was recovered from a male donor with early-stage non-small cell lung cancer. The chain carries TRBV6-6 and TRBJ2-3, with 12 positions matching TRBD2. This specimen was PBMCs, taken at surgery. The CDR3 protein is CASRPGLAGSTDTQYF. The CDR3 nucleotides read TGTGCCAGCAGGCCCGGACTAGCGGGGAGCACAGATACGCAGTATTTT.